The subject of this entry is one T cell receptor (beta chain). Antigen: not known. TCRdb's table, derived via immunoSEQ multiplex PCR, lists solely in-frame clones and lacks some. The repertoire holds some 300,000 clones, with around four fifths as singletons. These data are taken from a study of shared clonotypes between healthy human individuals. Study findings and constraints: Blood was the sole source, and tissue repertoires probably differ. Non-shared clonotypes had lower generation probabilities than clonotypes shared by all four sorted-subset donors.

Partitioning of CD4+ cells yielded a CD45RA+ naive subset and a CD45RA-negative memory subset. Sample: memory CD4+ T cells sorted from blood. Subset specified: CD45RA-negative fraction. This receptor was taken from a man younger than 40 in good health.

CDR3 region: CASSSVIRQGTNTEAFF. For the CDR3, the DNA is TGTGCCAGTAGTTCGGTTATCAGACAGGGGACGAACACTGAAGCTTTCTTT. V usage is TRBV19 and J usage is TRBJ1-1, with TRBD1 matching 8 bases. From germline, CDR1 is LNHDA and CDR2 SQIVND (reference sequence). The CDR3 extends over 17 amino acids. Trimming took 5 bases from V and 1 from J; bases not matched to a gene: 12.